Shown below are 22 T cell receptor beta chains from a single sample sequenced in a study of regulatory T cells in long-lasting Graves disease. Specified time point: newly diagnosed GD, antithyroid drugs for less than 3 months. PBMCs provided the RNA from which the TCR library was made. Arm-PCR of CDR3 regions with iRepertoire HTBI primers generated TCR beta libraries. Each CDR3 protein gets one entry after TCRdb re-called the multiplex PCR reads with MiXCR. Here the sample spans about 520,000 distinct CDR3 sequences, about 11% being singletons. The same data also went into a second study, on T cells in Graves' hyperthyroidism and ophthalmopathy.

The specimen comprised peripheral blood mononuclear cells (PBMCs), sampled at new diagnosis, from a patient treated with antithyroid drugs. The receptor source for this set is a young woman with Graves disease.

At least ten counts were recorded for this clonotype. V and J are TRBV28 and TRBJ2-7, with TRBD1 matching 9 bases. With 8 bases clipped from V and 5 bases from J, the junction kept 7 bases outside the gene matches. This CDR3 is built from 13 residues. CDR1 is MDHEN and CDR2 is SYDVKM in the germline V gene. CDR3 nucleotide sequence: TGTGCCAGCGAACCGGGACAGGGCGACGAGCAGTACTTC. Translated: CASEPGQGDEQYF.

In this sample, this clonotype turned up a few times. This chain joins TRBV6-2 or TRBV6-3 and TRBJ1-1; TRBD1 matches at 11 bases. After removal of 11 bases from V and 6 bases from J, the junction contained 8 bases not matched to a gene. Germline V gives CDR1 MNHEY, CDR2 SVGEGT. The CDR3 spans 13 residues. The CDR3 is CAGITGQGAEAFF. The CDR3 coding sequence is TGTGCCGGCATTACGGGACAGGGGGCTGAAGCTTTCTTT.

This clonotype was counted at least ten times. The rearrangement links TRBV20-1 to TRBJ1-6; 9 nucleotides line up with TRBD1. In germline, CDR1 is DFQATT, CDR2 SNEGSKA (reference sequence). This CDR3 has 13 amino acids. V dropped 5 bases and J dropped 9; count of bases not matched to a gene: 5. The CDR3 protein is CSARRDRVSPLHF. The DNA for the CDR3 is TGCAGTGCTCGCCGGGACAGGGTTTCACCCCTCCACTTT.

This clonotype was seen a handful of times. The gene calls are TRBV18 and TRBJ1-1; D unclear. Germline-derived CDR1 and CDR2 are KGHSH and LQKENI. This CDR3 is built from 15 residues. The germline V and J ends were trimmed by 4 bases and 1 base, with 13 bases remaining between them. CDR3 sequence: CASSLGRQTNTEAFF. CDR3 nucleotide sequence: TGTGCCAGCTCACTCGGTCGGCAGACGAACACTGAAGCTTTCTTT.

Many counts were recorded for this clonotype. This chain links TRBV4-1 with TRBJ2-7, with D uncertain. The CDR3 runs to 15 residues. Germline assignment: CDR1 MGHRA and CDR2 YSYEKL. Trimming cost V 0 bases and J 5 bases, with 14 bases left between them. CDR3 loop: CASSQDSPERHEQYF. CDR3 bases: TGCGCCAGCAGCCAAGATAGCCCGGAGCGTCACGAGCAGTACTTC.

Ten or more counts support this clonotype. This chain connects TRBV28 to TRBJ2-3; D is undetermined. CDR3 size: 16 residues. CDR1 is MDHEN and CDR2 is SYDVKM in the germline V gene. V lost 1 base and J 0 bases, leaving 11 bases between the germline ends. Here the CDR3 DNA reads TGTGCCAGCAGTTTATACTGGGGTGCTAGCACAGATACGCAGTATTTT. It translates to CASSLYWGASTDTQYF.

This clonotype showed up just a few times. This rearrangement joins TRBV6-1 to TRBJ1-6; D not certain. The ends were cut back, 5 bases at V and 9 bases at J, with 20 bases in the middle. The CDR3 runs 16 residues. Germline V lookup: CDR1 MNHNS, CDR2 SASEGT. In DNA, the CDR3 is TGTGCCAGCAGTCCCCCCGGGTCCCCTCGTAGTTCACCCCTCCACTTT. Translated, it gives CASSPPGSPRSSPLHF.

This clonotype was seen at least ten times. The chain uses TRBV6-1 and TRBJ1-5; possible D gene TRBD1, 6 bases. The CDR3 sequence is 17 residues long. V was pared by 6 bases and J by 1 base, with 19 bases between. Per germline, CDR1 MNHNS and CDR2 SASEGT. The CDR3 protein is CASSPFGQRKSNQPQHF. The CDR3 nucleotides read TGTGCCAGCAGCCCATTCGGACAGAGAAAGAGCAATCAGCCCCAGCATTTT.

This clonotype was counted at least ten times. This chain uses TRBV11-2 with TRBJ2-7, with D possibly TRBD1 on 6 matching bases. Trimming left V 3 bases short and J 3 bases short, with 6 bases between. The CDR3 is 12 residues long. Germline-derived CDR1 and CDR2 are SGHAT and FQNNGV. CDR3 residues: CASSLDSYEQYF. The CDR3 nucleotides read TGTGCCAGCAGCTTGGACAGCTACGAGCAGTACTTC.

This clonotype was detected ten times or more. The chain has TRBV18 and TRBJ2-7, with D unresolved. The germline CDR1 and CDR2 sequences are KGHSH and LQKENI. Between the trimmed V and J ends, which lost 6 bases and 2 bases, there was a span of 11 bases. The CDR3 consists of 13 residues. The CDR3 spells CASSLEETYEQYF. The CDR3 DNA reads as TGTGCCAGCTCCCTAGAAGAAACCTACGAGCAGTACTTC. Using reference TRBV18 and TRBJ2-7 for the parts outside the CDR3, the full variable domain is NAGVMQNPRHLVRRRGQEARLRCSPMKGHSHVYWYRQLPEEGLKFMVYLQKENIIDESGMPKERFSAEFPKEGPSILRIQQVVRGDSAAYFCASSLEETYEQYFGPGTRLTVT.

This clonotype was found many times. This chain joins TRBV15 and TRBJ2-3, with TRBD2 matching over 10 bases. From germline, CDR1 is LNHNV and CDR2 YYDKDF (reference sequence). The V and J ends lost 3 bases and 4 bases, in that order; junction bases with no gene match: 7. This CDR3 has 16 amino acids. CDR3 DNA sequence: TGTGCCACCAGCAGTGCCGCTAGCGGGAGTTCAGATACGCAGTATTTT. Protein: CATSSAASGSSDTQYF.

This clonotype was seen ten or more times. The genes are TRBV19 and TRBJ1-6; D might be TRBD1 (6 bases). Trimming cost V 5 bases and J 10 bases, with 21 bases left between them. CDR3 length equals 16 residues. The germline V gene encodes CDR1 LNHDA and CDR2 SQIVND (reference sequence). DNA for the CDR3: TGTGCCAGTAGTCCCACGACAGGTTTTGGTATATCACCCCTCCACTTT. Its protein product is CASSPTTGFGISPLHF.

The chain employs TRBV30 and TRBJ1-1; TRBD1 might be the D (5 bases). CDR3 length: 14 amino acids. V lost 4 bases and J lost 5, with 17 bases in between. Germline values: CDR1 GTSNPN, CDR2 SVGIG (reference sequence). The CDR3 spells CAWTDWDEKTEAFF. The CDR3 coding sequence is TGTGCCTGGACTGATTGGGACGAGAAGACTGAAGCTTTCTTT.

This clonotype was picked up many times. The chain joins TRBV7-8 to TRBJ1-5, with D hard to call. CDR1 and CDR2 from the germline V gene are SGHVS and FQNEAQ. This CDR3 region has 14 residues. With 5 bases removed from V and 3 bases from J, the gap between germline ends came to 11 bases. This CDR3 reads CASSVFGDNQPQHF. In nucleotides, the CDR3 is TGTGCCAGCAGCGTCTTTGGGGACAATCAGCCCCAGCATTTT. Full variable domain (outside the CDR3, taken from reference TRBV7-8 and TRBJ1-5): GAGVSQSPRYKVAKRGQDVALRCDPISGHVSLFWYQQALGQGPEFLTYFQNEAQLDKSGLPSDRFFAERPEGSVSTLKIQRTQQEDSAVYLCASSVFGDNQPQHFGDGTRLSIL.

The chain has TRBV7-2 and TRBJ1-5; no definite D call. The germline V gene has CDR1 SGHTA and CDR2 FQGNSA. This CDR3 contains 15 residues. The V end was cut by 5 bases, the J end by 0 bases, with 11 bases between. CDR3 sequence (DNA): TGTGCCAGCAGCCCTAATGACTATAGCAATCAGCCCCAGCATTTT. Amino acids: CASSPNDYSNQPQHF. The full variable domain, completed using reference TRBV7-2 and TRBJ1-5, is GAGVSQSPSNKVTEKGKDVELRCDPISGHTALYWYRQSLGQGLEFLIYFQGNSAPDKSGLPSDRFSAERTGGSVSTLTIQRTQQEDSAVYLCASSPNDYSNQPQHFGDGTRLSIL.

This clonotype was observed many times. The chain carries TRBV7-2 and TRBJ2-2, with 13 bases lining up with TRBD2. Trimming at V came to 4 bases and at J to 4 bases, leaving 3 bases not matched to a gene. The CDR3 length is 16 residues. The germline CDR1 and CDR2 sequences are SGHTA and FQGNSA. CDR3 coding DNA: TGTGCCAGCAGCTCGCGGACTAGCGGGGGCACCGGGGAGCTGTTTTTT. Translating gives CASSSRTSGGTGELFF.

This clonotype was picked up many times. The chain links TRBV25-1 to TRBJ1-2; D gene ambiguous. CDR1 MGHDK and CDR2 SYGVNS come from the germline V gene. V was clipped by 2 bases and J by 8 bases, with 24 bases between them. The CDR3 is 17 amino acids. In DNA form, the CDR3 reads TGTGCCAGCAGTGAACGCCACCGGGTCCTCAAGGACGGAGGCTACACCTTC. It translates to CASSERHRVLKDGGYTF.

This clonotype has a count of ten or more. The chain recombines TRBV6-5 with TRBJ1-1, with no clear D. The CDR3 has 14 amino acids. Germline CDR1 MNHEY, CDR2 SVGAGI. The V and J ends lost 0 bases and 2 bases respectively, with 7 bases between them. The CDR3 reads CASSYSSENTEAFF. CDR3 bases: TGTGCCAGCAGTTACTCGAGCGAAAACACTGAAGCTTTCTTT.

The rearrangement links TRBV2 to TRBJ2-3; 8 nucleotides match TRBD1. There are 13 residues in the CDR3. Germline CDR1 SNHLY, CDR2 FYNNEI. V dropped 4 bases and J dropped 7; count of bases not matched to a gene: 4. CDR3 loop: CASSADRGNTQYF. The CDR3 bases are TGTGCCAGCAGTGCTGACAGGGGAAATACGCAGTATTTT.

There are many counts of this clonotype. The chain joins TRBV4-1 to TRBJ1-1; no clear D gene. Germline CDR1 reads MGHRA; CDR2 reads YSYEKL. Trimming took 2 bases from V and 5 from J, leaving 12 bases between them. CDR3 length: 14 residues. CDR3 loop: CASSQPTRLTEAFF. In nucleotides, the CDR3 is TGCGCCAGCAGCCAACCGACAAGATTGACTGAAGCTTTCTTT.

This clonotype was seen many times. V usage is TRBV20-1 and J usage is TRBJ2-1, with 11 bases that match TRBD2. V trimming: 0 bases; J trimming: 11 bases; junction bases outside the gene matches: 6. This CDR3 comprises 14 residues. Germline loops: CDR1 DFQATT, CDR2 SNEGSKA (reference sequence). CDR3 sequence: CSARDSGTSGKQFF. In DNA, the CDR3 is TGCAGTGCTAGAGATTCCGGGACTAGCGGAAAGCAGTTCTTC.

CDR3 sequence: CATGTRLSSGANVLTF. CDR3 in DNA: TGTGCCACCGGAACCCGACTGAGCTCTGGGGCCAACGTCCTGACTTTC. The V and J genes are TRBV24-1 and TRBJ2-6; D is unclear. CDR1 KGHDR and CDR2 SFDVKD come from the germline V gene. The CDR3 sequence is 16 residues long. Trimming removed 9 bases from V and 0 bases from J, with 14 bases in between.